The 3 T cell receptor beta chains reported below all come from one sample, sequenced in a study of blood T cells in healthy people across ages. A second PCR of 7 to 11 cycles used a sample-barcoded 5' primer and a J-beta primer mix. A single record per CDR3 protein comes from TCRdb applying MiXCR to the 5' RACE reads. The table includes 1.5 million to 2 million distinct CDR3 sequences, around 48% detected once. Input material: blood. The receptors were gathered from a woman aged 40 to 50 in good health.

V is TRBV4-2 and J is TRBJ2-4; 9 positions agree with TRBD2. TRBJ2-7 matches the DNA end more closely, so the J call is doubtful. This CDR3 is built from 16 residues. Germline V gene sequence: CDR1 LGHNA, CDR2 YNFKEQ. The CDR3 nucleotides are TGTGCCAGCAGCCAAAGACGGATAGCGGGAGACTACGAGCAGTACTTC. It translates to CASSQRRIAGDYEQYF.

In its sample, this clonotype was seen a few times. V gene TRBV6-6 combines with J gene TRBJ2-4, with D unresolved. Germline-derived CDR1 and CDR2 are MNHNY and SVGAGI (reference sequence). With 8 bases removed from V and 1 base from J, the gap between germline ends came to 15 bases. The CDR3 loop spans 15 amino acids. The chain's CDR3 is CASRYLDGAKNIQYF. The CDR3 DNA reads TGTGCCAGCCGATACTTGGATGGGGCCAAAAACATTCAGTACTTC.

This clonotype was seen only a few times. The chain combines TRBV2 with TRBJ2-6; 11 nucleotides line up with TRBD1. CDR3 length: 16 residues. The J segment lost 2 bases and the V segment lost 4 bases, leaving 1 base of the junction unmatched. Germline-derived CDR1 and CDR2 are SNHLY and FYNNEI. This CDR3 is CASSGTGGPGANVLTF. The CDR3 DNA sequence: TGTGCCAGCAGTGGGACAGGGGGCCCTGGGGCCAACGTCCTGACTTTC.